The clone carrying this T cell receptor beta chain occurred many times. The antigen remains undetermined. This specimen comes from a study of T-cell memory formation after mild COVID-19. Study findings and constraints: In pre-infection memory, a portion of responding clones appeared, which suggested that cross-reactive memory joined. There was no confirmation that second-wave clones peaking on day 37 were SARS-CoV-2 specific.

The TCR alpha and TCR beta cDNA libraries, bearing sample barcodes and UMIs, were generated by 5'RACE using constant-segment primers. TCRdb independently ran MiXCR on the 5' RACE reads; one entry per CDR3 protein. The sample consists of tens of thousands of distinct CDR3 sequences, 16% of them appearing once. Germline CDR1 and CDR2: LGHNA and YNFKEQ. V was pared by 0 bases and J by 1 base, with 1 base of the junction left unmatched. The CDR3 spans 15 residues. The V call is TRBV4-2, the J call TRBJ1-1, with 8 bases aligning to TRBD1. Sequenced input: PBMCs or a T cell subset sorted from them (not recorded which). This TCR was sampled from an adult woman who had mild COVID-19 (a few samples of this study predate the infection). Cell type and time point are not known. The DNA for the CDR3 is TGTGCCAGCAGCCAAGACGGACAGGGGAACACTGAAGCTTTCTTT. As protein: CASSQDGQGNTEAFF.